This TCR beta chain is from a study of T-cell reconstitution after alpha-beta-depleted transplantation in children. Deletions cut 7 bases from V and 5 bases from J, with 17 bases between. The CDR3 consists of 15 residues. In germline, CDR1 is LNHNV, CDR2 YYDKDF (reference sequence). Researchers prepared the TCRbeta library using unique molecular identifiers, the study reports. TCRdb re-called the PCR reads with MiXCR, one entry per CDR3 protein. The data hold more than 450,000 distinct CDR3 sequences, with approximately 20% observed a single time. The sample was PBMCs from the stem cell graft donor, taken from the stem cell graft. The chain combines TRBV15 with TRBJ1-4; TRBD1 might be the D (5 bases). The source of this sequence is a human donor who donated a stem cell graft to a child with acute lymphoblastic leukemia. The CDR3 spells CATTRSGDGNEKLFF. CDR3 coding DNA: TGTGCCACCACTCGATCGGGGGACGGGAATGAAAAACTGTTTTTT.